The clone carrying this T cell receptor (beta chain) was seen once. V gave up 4 bases and J gave up 2 bases; unmatched junction bases: 5. The V gene's germline CDR1 is MNHEY and CDR2 SMNVEV (reference sequence). This CDR3 is 15 amino acids long. These data originate in a study of blood T cells in healthy people across ages. PCR was performed a second time for 7 to 11 cycles using a sample-barcoded 5' primer and a J-beta primer mix. TCRdb independently ran MiXCR on the 5' RACE reads; one entry per CDR3 protein. In the table there are about 1.6 million distinct CDR3 sequences, roughly 32% of which are singletons.

This receptor was obtained from a woman in her thirties in good health. The chain carries TRBV27 and TRBJ2-7; 10 nucleotides agree with TRBD2. The source material was blood. This CDR3 reads CASSSTLAGPYEQYF. CDR3 coding DNA: TGTGCCAGCAGTTCTACACTAGCGGGACCCTACGAGCAGTACTTC.